This T cell receptor (beta chain) was found in a study of graft-versus-host responses after intestinal transplantation. Study context: After anti-thymocyte globulin induction, recipients took tacrolimus and steroids for around three years. Study results and caveats: Peak GvH clone levels in circulation were associated with early post-transplant HvG declines.

As concerns this clone: Its antigen is currently unknown.

TCRdb's copy holds only in-frame clones and misses some; the assay was immunoSEQ multiplex PCR. The sample consists of some 20,000 clones, approximately 70% of them appearing once. Trimming removed 5 bases from V and 2 bases from J; junction bases left unmatched: 5. CDR1 is MGHRA and CDR2 is YSYEKL in the germline V gene. The CDR3 has 16 residues. From the graft tissue, intraepithelial and lamina propria lymphocytes were released through processing. This chain uses TRBV4-1 with TRBJ2-1; TRBD2 matches at 11 bases. The TCR originated in a human patient who received an intestinal transplant, so some T cells may come from the graft donor. The specimen comprised ileum tissue, sampled less than 21 days after intestinal transplant. The CDR3 spells CASSRGGLAAYNEQFF. The CDR3 nucleotides read TGCGCCAGCAGCAGGGGGGGACTAGCGGCCTACAATGAGCAGTTCTTC.